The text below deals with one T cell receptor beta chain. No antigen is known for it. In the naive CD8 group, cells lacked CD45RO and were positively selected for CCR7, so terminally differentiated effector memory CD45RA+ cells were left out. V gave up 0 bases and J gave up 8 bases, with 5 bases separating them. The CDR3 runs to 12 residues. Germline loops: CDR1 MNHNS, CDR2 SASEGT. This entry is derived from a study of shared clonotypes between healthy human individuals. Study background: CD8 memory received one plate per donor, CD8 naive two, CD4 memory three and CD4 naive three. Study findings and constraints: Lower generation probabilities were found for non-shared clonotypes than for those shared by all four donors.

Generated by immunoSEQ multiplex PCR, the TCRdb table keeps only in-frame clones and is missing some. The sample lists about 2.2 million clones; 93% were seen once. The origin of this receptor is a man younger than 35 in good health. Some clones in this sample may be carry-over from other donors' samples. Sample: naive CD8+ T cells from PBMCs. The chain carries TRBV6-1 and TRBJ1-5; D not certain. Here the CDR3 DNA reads TGTGCCAGCAGTGAAGCGCGAGAGCCCCAGCATTTT. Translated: CASSEAREPQHF.